A single sample is the source of the 32 T cell receptor beta chains below, sequenced in a study of blood T cell repertoires in COVID-19. Clones were read by immunoSEQ multiplex PCR, and TCRdb kept only the in-frame ones, dropping some. The repertoire has about 230,000 clones, about 88% of them found once; the top ten carry just under 1%. Source material: peripheral blood. These TCRs come from a man in his forties with acute or convalescent COVID-19.

This clone was observed at least ten times. This chain connects TRBV18 to TRBJ2-7; tentatively, D is TRBD2 (5 bases). V was trimmed by 3 bases and J by 3 bases, leaving 6 bases between them. This CDR3 has 12 amino acids. The germline V gene encodes CDR1 KGHSH and CDR2 LQKENI. The CDR3 nucleotides read TGTGCCAGCTCACCTGGGAGCTACGAGCAGTACTTC. Its translation: CASSPGSYEQYF.

The table lists this clone with a few counts. This chain joins TRBV2 and TRBJ1-1, with D maybe TRBD1 (5 bases). Germline assignment: CDR1 SNHLY and CDR2 FYNNEI. The germline V and J ends were trimmed by 6 bases and 5 bases, with 19 bases remaining between them. This CDR3 is 15 amino acids long. The CDR3 DNA reads as TGTGCCAGCAGGGCCACGACTCCGGGGGGGACTGAAGCTTTCTTT. Translation gives CASRATTPGGTEAFF.

The genes are TRBV6-5 and TRBJ1-5, with D perhaps matching TRBD1 (5 bases). V was trimmed by 7 bases and J by 7 bases, leaving 11 bases between them. CDR3 length: 12 residues. Germline CDR1 is MNHEY and CDR2 is SVGAGI. Here the CDR3 reads CASKQELQPQHF. In nucleotides, the CDR3 is TGTGCCAGCAAACAGGAGCTACAGCCCCAGCATTTT.

The chain links TRBV5-4 to TRBJ2-3; 7 positions match TRBD1. From germline, CDR1 is SGHNT and CDR2 YYREEE (reference sequence). V lost 4 bases to trimming and J lost 3 bases; unmatched junction nucleotides: 8. This CDR3 has 15 amino acids. For the CDR3, the DNA is TGTGCCAGCAGCCTACAGGGGAGATTGACAGATACGCAGTATTTT. It yields the protein CASSLQGRLTDTQYF.

The sample holds one count of this clone. The J gene is TRBJ2-2, the V gene TRBV5-1, with 7 bases that match TRBD2. V lost 4 bases, J lost 1 base, and 7 bases stayed unmatched. The CDR3 runs to 16 residues. Per germline, CDR1 SGHRS and CDR2 YFSETQ. This CDR3 is CASSPNPGGNTGELFF. The CDR3 coding sequence is TGCGCCAGCAGCCCCAATCCGGGGGGGAACACCGGGGAGCTGTTTTTT.

The chain carries TRBV6-5 and TRBJ2-5; no clear D gene. Trimming took 2 bases from V and 2 from J, leaving 12 bases between them. Germline V gene data show CDR1 as MNHEY and CDR2 as SVGAGI. The CDR3 runs to 15 residues. CDR3 amino acids: CASSYGDSPQETQYF. In nucleotides, the CDR3 is TGTGCCAGCAGTTACGGCGACTCGCCTCAAGAGACCCAGTACTTC.

The chain couples TRBV5-1 to TRBJ2-4; 7 nucleotides match TRBD1. Germline V gives CDR1 SGHRS, CDR2 YFSETQ. With V trimmed by 1 base and J by 6 bases, 10 bases remained unmatched. This CDR3 has 16 residues. CDR3 in amino acids: CASSLRTGGLGNIQYF. The CDR3 nucleotides are TGCGCCAGCAGCTTGCGGACAGGTGGTCTGGGAAACATTCAGTACTTC.

The V call is TRBV6-5, the J call TRBJ1-5; D is possibly TRBD1 (5 bases). The germline CDR1 and CDR2 sequences are MNHEY and SVGAGI. Trimming removed 2 bases at V and 6 bases at J, with 11 bases between. This CDR3 has 14 amino acids. CDR3 DNA: TGTGCCAGCAGTTACACGGACGGGGGTCAGCCCCAGCATTTT. This translates into CASSYTDGGQPQHF.

J is TRBJ2-1 and V is TRBV3-1 (or the pseudogene TRBV3-2), with TRBD2 identical over 7 bases. Germline V gene sequence: CDR1 LGHDT, CDR2 YNNKEL (reference sequence). This CDR3 region has 13 residues. V was pared by 7 bases and J by 6 bases, with 6 bases of the junction left unmatched. The CDR3 spells CASNLGRGNEQFF. Here the CDR3 DNA reads TGTGCCAGCAATCTAGGGAGGGGCAATGAGCAGTTCTTC.

The gene calls are TRBV6-5 and TRBJ2-2, with 8 nucleotides matching TRBD1. After removal of 4 bases from V and 4 bases from J, the junction contained 8 bases not matched to a gene. Germline V gene lookup returns CDR1 MNHEY and CDR2 SVGAGI. This CDR3 has 16 residues. The CDR3 nucleotides are TGTGCCAGCAGTTCAACGGACAGGGTCTTCACCGGGGAGCTGTTTTTT. Its translation: CASSSTDRVFTGELFF.

The CDR3: CASSVEKETQYF. The CDR3 DNA is TGTGCCAGCAGTGTCGAGAAAGAGACCCAGTACTTC. This rearrangement joins TRBV2 to TRBJ2-5, with D uncertain. Germline CDR1 SNHLY, CDR2 FYNNEI. The CDR3 runs 12 residues. V lost 4 bases, J lost 3 bases, and 6 bases lay in between.

This clone was counted a single time. The rearrangement joins TRBV28 to TRBJ1-2; 8 nucleotides agree with TRBD1. CDR1 is MDHEN and CDR2 is SYDVKM in the germline V gene. The CDR3 totals 12 residues. V shed 4 bases and J 9 bases; nucleotides not matched to a gene: 4. CDR3 amino acids: CASSSRQGRYTF. The DNA for the CDR3 is TGTGCCAGCAGTTCCCGACAGGGGCGCTACACCTTC.

With respect to this clone: Other DNA sequences of this sample code for an identical CDR3. This chain uses TRBV27 with TRBJ2-5, with D possibly being TRBD1 (6 bases). Trimming stripped 6 bases from V and 2 bases from J, with 13 bases between. The CDR3 loop spans 14 amino acids. Germline CDR1 is MNHEY and CDR2 is SMNVEV (reference sequence). In DNA, the CDR3 is TGTGCCAGCAGCAGAACAGGGACGCAAGAGACCCAGTACTTC. This encodes CASSRTGTQETQYF.

The chain couples TRBV7-9 to TRBJ1-4; tentative D call: TRBD1 (6 bases). The germline gives CDR1 SEHNR, CDR2 FQNEAQ (reference sequence). CDR3 length: 16 amino acids. V lost 1 base and J lost 4, with 13 bases in between. CDR3: CASSLGWGGLNEKLFF. In nucleotides, the CDR3 is TGTGCCAGCAGCTTAGGATGGGGGGGCCTTAATGAAAAACTGTTTTTT. The whole variable domain, remainder taken from reference TRBV7-9 and TRBJ1-4, is DTGVSQNPRHKITKRGQNVTFRCDPISEHNRLYWYRQTLGQGPEFLTYFQNEAQLEKSRLLSDRFSAERPKGSFSTLEIQRTEQGDSAMYLCASSLGWGGLNEKLFFGSGTQLSVL.

The rearrangement joins TRBV7-9 to TRBJ1-6; tentative D call: TRBD1 (6 bases). The CDR3 totals 14 residues. CDR1 and CDR2 from the germline V gene are SEHNR and FQNEAQ (reference sequence). The V end was cut by 1 base, the J end by 8 bases, with 9 bases between. CDR3 region: CASSLDRAHSPLHF. The CDR3 DNA follows: TGTGCCAGCAGCTTAGACAGGGCTCATTCACCCCTCCACTTT.

This clone has just a few counts. This chain joins TRBV7-8 and TRBJ1-5, with D unclear. This CDR3 comprises 17 residues. Trimming pared 5 bases from V and 0 bases from J, leaving 17 bases between. Germline assignment: CDR1 SGHVS and CDR2 FQNEAQ. CDR3 protein: CASSPTRPGYSNQPQHF. DNA of the CDR3: TGTGCCAGCAGCCCAACCAGGCCGGGGTATAGCAATCAGCCCCAGCATTTT.

The genes are TRBV9 and TRBJ1-2; D is perhaps TRBD1 (5 bases). V dropped 4 bases and J dropped 4 bases, with 11 bases sitting between them. CDR1 SGDLS and CDR2 YYNGEE come from the germline V gene. The CDR3 sequence is 13 residues long. Here the CDR3 reads CASSPGGGYGYTF. The CDR3, as DNA: TGTGCCAGCAGCCCCGGGGGAGGCTATGGCTACACCTTC.

This clone was counted a few times. This chain connects TRBV5-6 to TRBJ2-3, with TRBD1 as a possible D gene (6 bases). This CDR3 comprises 14 residues. V was clipped by 0 bases and J by 6 bases, with 11 bases between them. Germline CDR1 SGHDT, CDR2 YYEEEE. In DNA form, the CDR3 reads TGTGCCAGCAGCTTGGACAGGGCAGGGGATACGCAGTATTTT. It yields the protein CASSLDRAGDTQYF. Looking up the rest from reference TRBV5-6 and TRBJ2-3 gives the full variable domain: DAGVTQSPTHLIKTRGQQVTLRCSPKSGHDTVSWYQQALGQGPQFIFQYYEEEERQRGNFPDRFSGHQFPNYSSELNVNALLLGDSALYLCASSLDRAGDTQYFGPGTRLTVL.

The V and J genes are TRBV19 and TRBJ1-2; 8 nucleotides line up with TRBD1. Germline CDR1 reads LNHDA; CDR2 reads SQIVND (reference sequence). The V segment lost 7 bases and the J segment 3 bases; nucleotides outside the gene matches: 7. This CDR3 is built from 14 residues. For the CDR3, the DNA is TGTGCCAGTACCCCGGACAGGGCCTACTATGGCTACACCTTC. Translated: CASTPDRAYYGYTF.

The chain recombines TRBV5-8 with TRBJ2-1, with TRBD1 matching 7 bases. Germline CDR1 and CDR2: SGHTS and YDEGEE. CDR3 length: 14 amino acids. The ends lost 4 bases at V and 3 bases at J; junction bases unmatched: 4. The CDR3 reads CASSPGQHYNEQFF. Written as DNA, the CDR3 is TGTGCCAGCAGCCCGGGACAGCACTACAATGAGCAGTTCTTC.

This chain links TRBV15 with TRBJ1-5, with 8 bases that match TRBD1. The CDR3 contains 16 residues. Germline assignment: CDR1 LNHNV and CDR2 YYDKDF (reference sequence). Unmatched junction bases numbered 9, after V lost 1 base and J lost 7 bases. The CDR3 DNA reads as TGTGCCACCAGCAGAGGTGTGGCAGGGGGCTTACAGCCCCAGCATTTT. Protein: CATSRGVAGGLQPQHF.

This chain uses TRBV6-5 with TRBJ1-5, with a tentative D call TRBD1 (5 bases). In germline, CDR1 is MNHEY, CDR2 SVGAGI. V lost 2 bases and J lost 5, with 10 bases in between. The CDR3 is made up of 14 amino acids. DNA for the CDR3: TGTGCCAGCAGTTACGACAGTGACGATCAGCCCCAGCATTTT. The encoded protein is CASSYDSDDQPQHF.

The V gene is TRBV19, the J gene TRBJ1-1, with TRBD1 as a possible D gene (6 bases). Germline-derived CDR1 and CDR2 are LNHDA and SQIVND (reference sequence). Trimming cost V 2 bases and J 3 bases, with 10 bases left between them. The CDR3 runs 14 residues. The CDR3 loop is CASSIRGSDTEAFF. CDR3 coding DNA: TGTGCCAGTAGTATAAGGGGGTCGGACACTGAAGCTTTCTTT.

The chain couples TRBV9 to TRBJ2-3; D remains unclear. The germline V gene encodes CDR1 SGDLS and CDR2 YYNGEE. Trimming left V 0 bases short and J 3 bases short, with 5 bases between. The CDR3 sequence is 13 residues long. CDR3 sequence reads: CASSVAGTDTQYF. The CDR3 nucleotides read TGTGCCAGCAGCGTAGCCGGGACAGATACGCAGTATTTT.

The chain combines TRBV10-3 with TRBJ2-7, with 7 bases aligning to TRBD2. The germline gives CDR1 ENHRY, CDR2 SYGVKD. This CDR3 has 14 amino acids. Trimming cost V 2 bases and J 6 bases; bases outside gene matches: 7. The CDR3 reads CAISEGRGGLEQYF. The CDR3, as DNA: TGTGCCATCAGTGAGGGGAGGGGAGGCCTCGAGCAGTACTTC.

The chain is built from TRBV19 and TRBJ1-1; tentative D call: TRBD1 (6 bases). The germline V and J ends were trimmed by 8 bases and 1 base, with 20 bases remaining between them. The CDR3 runs 16 residues. Germline CDR1 reads LNHDA; CDR2 reads SQIVND (reference sequence). The CDR3 DNA reads TGTGCCAGTCGAAGGTTTTCAGGGGAGACGAACACTGAAGCTTTCTTT. It yields the protein CASRRFSGETNTEAFF.

CDR3 protein: CASSEREAVYTIYF. CDR3 sequence (DNA): TGTGCCAGCAGTGAAAGAGAGGCGGTTTACACCATATATTTT. This rearrangement joins TRBV2 to TRBJ1-3, with no clear D. Germline V gives CDR1 SNHLY, CDR2 FYNNEI. V was cut by 2 bases and J by 8 bases, with 13 bases left in between. The CDR3 covers 14 residues.

The rearrangement links TRBV21-1 to TRBJ2-1; TRBD1, the table's D call, was not compared with the DNA. TRBV21-1 corresponds to a pseudogene. The CDR3 contains 19 residues. CDR3: CASSKLWGPGLMVANEQFF. CDR3 nucleotide sequence: TGTGCCAGCAGCAAATTGTGGGGCCCCGGGCTAATGGTGGCCAATGAGCAGTTCTTC.

This chain joins TRBV21-1 and TRBJ2-7; TRBD2, as called in the table, went unchecked against the DNA. TRBV21-1 is tagged as a pseudogene. This CDR3 region has 14 residues. The CDR3 coding sequence is TGTGCCAGCAGCAAGCGGGGGCTCTCCTACGAGCAGTACTTC. Protein product: CASSKRGLSYEQYF.

The CDR3 loop reads CAWRGDTNYGYTF. In DNA, the CDR3 is TGTGCCTGGAGGGGAGACACCAACTATGGCTACACCTTC. The chain combines TRBV30 with TRBJ1-2; D uncertain. Deletions cut 3 bases from V and 2 bases from J, with 10 bases between. Germline values: CDR1 GTSNPN, CDR2 SVGIG (reference sequence). This CDR3 has 13 amino acids.

The chain is built from TRBV27 and TRBJ2-1; TRBD2 is a possible D gene (5 bases). V lost 2 bases, J lost 4 bases, and 9 bases lay in between. Per the germline V gene, CDR1 is MNHEY and CDR2 is SMNVEV (reference sequence). The CDR3 is 14 residues long. For the CDR3, the DNA is TGTGCCAGCAGTTTAGATAGCGAGTACAATGAGCAGTTCTTC. Translated: CASSLDSEYNEQFF.

This sequence joins TRBV24-1 and TRBJ2-5, with 7 nucleotides matching TRBD1. Trimming took 9 bases from V and 4 from J; bases not matched to a gene: 10. Per germline, CDR1 KGHDR and CDR2 SFDVKD. The CDR3 extends over 14 amino acids. DNA of the CDR3: TGTGCCACCTCCGACCCGACAGGGTTAGAGACCCAGTACTTC. Translated: CATSDPTGLETQYF.